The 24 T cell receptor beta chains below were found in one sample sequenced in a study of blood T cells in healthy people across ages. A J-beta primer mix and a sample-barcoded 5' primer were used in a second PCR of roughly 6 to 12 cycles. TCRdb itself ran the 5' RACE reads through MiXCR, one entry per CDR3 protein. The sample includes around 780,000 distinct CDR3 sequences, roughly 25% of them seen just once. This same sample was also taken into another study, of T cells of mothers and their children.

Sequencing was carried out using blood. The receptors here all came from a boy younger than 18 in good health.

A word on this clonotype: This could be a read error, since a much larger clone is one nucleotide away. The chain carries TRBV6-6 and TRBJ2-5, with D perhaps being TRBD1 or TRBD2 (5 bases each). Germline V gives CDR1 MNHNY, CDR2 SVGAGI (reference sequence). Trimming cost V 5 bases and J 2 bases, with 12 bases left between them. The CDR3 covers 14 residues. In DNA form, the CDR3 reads TGTGCCAGCAGTAGGGGTTGGGGGCAAGAGACCCAGTACTTC. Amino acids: CASSRGWGQETQYF.

The CDR3 loop reads CASSSESFGGLANEKLFF. CDR3 DNA: TGTGCCAGCAGCTCAGAAAGCTTCGGGGGTCTCGCTAATGAAAAACTGTTTTTT. V gene TRBV7-2 combines with J gene TRBJ1-4, with D maybe TRBD1 (5 bases). The CDR3 is made up of 18 amino acids. CDR1 is SGHTA and CDR2 is FQGNSA in the germline V gene. V gave up 4 bases and J gave up 3 bases, with 21 bases separating them.

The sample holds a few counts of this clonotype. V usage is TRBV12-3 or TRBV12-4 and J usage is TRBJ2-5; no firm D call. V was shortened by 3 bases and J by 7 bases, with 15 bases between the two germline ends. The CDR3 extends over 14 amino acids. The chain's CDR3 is CASSLGSPKGTQYF. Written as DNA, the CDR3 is TGTGCCAGCAGTTTGGGGTCTCCAAAGGGGACCCAGTACTTC.

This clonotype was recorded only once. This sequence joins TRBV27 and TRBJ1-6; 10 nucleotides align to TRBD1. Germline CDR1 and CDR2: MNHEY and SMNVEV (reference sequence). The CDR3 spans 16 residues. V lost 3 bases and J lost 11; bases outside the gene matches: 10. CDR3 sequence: CASSLSTGGFWAPLHF. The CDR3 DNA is TGTGCCAGCAGTTTGTCGACAGGGGGCTTTTGGGCACCCCTCCACTTT.

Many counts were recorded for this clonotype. The CDR3 DNA reads TGTGCCAGCAGCCTGAGGGTTCGGGAGCAGTACTTC. As protein: CASSLRVREQYF. The V and J genes are TRBV28 and TRBJ2-5; the D gene is possibly TRBD2 (6 bases). Germline-derived CDR1 and CDR2 are MDHEN and SYDVKM. The CDR3 extends over 12 amino acids. V gave up 6 bases and J gave up 11 bases, with 16 bases separating them.

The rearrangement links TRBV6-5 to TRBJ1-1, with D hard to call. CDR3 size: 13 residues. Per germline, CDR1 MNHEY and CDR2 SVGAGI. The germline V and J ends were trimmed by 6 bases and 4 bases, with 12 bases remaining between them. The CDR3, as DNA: TGTGCCAGCAGCCCGTTCTTGGCCACTGAAGCTTTCTTT. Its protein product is CASSPFLATEAFF.

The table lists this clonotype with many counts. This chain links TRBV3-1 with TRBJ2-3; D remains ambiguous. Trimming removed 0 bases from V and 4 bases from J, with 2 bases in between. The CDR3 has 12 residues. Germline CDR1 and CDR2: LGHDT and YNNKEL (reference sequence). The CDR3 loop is CASSQDPDTQYF. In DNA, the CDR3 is TGTGCCAGCAGCCAAGATCCAGATACGCAGTATTTT.

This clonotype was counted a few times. CDR3 region: CASSESIRNTEAFF. The CDR3 DNA reads as TGCGCCAGCAGTGAGTCGATAAGGAACACTGAAGCTTTCTTT. The chain carries TRBV10-1 and TRBJ1-1; D gene unclear. V was shortened by 0 bases and J by 1 base, with 6 bases between the two germline ends. Germline assignment: CDR1 WNHNN and CDR2 SYGVQD (reference sequence). The CDR3 length is 14 residues.

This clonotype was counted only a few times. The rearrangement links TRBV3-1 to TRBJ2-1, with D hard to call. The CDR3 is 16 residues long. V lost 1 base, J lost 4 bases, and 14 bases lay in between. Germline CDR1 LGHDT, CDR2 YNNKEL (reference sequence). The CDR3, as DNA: TGTGCCAGCAGCCAAGTAATGGACGCTACTTACAATGAGCAGTTCTTC. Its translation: CASSQVMDATYNEQFF.

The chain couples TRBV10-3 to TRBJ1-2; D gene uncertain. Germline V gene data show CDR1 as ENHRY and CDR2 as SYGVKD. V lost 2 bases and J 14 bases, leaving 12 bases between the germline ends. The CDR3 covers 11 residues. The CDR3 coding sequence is TGTGCCATCAGTGAGGGGTCTCTGAGAACCTTC. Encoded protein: CAISEGSLRTF.

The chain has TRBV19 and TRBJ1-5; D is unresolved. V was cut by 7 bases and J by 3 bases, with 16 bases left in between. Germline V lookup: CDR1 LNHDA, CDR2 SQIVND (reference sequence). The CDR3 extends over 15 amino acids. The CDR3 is CASTLDPSPNQPQHF. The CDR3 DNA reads TGTGCCAGTACCCTTGACCCCAGCCCCAATCAGCCCCAGCATTTT.

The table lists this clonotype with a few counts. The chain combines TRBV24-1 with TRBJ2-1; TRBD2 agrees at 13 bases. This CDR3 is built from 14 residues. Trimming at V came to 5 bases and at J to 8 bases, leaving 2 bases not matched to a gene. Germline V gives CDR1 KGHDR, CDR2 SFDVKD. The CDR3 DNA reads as TGTGCCACCAGTGGGACTAGCGGGGGATATGAGCAGTTCTTC. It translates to CATSGTSGGYEQFF.

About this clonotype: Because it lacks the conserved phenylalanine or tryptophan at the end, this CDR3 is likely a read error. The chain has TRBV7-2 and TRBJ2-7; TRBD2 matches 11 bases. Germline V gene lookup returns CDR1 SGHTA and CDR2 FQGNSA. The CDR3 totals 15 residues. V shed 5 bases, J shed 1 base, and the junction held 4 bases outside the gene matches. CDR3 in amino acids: CASSRGLAESYEQYS. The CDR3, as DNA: TGTGCCAGCAGCCGGGGACTAGCGGAGTCCTACGAGCAGTACTCC.

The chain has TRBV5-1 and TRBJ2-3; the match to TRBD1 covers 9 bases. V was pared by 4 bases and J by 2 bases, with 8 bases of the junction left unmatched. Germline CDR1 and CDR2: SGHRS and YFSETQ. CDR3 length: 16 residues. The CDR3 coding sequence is TGCGCCAGCAGCCCGCCGGGACAGGGCCTCACAGATACGCAGTATTTT. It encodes CASSPPGQGLTDTQYF. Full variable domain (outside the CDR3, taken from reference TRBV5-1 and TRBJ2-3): KAGVTQTPRYLIKTRGQQVTLSCSPISGHRSVSWYQQTPGQGLQFLFEYFSETQRNKGNFPGRFSGRQFSNSRSEMNVSTLELGDSALYLCASSPPGQGLTDTQYFGPGTRLTVL.

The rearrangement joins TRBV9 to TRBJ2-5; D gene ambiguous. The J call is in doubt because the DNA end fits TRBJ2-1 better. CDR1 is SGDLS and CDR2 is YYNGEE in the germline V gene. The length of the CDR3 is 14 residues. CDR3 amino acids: CASSGYTGYNEQFF. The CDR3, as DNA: TGTGCCAGCAGCGGCTACACGGGCTACAATGAGCAGTTCTTC.

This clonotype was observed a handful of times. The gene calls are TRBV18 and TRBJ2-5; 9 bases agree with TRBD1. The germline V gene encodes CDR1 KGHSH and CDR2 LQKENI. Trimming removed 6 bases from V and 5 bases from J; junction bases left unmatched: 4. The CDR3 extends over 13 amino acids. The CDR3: CASSEGQGETQYF. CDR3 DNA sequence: TGTGCCAGCTCCGAGGGACAGGGTGAGACCCAGTACTTC.

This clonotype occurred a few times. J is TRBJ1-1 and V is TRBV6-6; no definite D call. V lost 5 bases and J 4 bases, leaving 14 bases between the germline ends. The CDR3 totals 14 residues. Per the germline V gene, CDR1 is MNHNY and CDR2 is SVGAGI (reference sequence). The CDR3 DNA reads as TGTGCCAGCAGTCCCCCCCCGGGCGGCACTGAAGCTTTCTTT. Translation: CASSPPPGGTEAFF.

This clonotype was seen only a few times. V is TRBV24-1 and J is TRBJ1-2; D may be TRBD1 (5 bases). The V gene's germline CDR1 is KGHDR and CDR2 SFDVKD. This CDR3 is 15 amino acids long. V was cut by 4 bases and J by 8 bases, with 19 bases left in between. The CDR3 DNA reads TGTGCCACCAGTGAGCCCGGGGCCGTGAGAAGGGGCTACACCTTC. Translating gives CATSEPGAVRRGYTF.

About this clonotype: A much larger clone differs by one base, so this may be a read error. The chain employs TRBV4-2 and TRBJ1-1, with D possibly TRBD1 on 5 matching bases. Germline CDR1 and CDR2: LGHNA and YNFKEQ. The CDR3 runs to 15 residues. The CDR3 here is CANSLTGRMNTEAFF. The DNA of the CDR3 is TGTGCCAACAGCCTGACGGGACGTATGAACACTGAAGCTTTCTTT.

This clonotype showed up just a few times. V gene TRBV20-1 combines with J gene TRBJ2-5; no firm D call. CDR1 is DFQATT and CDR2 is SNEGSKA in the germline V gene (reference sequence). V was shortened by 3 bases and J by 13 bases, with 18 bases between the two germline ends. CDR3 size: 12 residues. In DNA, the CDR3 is TGCAGTGCTAGGAGGAAGGGTTATGATCTGTACTTC. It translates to CSARRKGYDLYF.

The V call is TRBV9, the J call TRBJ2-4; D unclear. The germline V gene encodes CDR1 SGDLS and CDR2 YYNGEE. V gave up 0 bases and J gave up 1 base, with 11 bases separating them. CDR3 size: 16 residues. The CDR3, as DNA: TGTGCCAGCAGCGTAGAACCCCTGGTGGCCAAAAACATTCAGTACTTC. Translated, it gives CASSVEPLVAKNIQYF. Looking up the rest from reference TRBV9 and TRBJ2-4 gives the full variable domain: DSGVTQTPKHLITATGQRVTLRCSPRSGDLSVYWYQQSLDQGLQFLIQYYNGEERAKGNILERFSAQQFPDLHSELNLSSLELGDSALYFCASSVEPLVAKNIQYFGAGTRLSVL.

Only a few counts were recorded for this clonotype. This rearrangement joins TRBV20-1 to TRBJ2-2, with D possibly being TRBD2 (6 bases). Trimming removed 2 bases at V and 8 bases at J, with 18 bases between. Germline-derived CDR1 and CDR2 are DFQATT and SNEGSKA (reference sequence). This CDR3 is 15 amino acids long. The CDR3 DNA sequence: TGCAGTGCTAGACGGGAGCGGGCGACGCGGGGGGAGCTGTTTTTT. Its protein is CSARRERATRGELFF.

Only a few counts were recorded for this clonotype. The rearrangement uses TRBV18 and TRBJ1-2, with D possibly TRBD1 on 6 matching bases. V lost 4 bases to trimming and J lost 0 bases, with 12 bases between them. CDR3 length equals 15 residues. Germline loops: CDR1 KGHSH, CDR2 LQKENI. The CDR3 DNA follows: TGTGCCAGCTCACACAAGCGGGACACTAACTATGGCTACACCTTC. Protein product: CASSHKRDTNYGYTF.

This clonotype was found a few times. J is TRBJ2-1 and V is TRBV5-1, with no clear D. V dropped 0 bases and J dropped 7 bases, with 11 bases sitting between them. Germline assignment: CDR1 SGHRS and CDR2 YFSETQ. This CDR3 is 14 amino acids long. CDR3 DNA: TGCGCCAGCAGCTTGGAGGGCCTCAGGAATGAGCAGTTCTTC. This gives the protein CASSLEGLRNEQFF.